A single sample gave rise to the 12 T cell receptor beta chains below, sequenced in a study of low-dose radiotherapy and immunotherapy resistance in tumors. First-strand cDNA relied on TRAV- and TRBV-specific primers spanning alpha and beta chains. With a V-primer adapter and a constant-region primer, TCRs were amplified for approximately 19 PCR cycles. TCRdb re-analysed the reads in MiXCR, keeping a single row per CDR3 protein. Of about 7,300 distinct CDR3 sequences in the sample, 84% are singletons; the top ten hold about 6.5%. The source is a human donor with advanced metastatic prostate, ovarian, gallbladder or colorectal cancer (not recorded which). This table probably holds off-target reads from a library built for another chain.

This chain links TRBV6-1 with TRBJ1-1, with 8 bases that match TRBD1. CDR1 and CDR2 (germline): MNHNS, SASEGT. V shed 6 bases, J shed 11 bases, and the junction held 11 bases outside the gene matches. The CDR3 loop spans 13 amino acids. CDR3 coding DNA: TGTGCCAGCAGCCCCCGACAGGGGAGCACCGCTTTCTTT. It codes for CASSPRQGSTAFF.

The genes are TRBV6-6 and TRBJ2-3; weak D call: TRBD1 (6 bases). The CDR3 spans 18 residues. Trimming took off 4 bases at V and 0 bases at J, with 20 bases between the two ends. CDR1 and CDR2 from the germline V gene are MNHNY and SVGAGI (reference sequence). The CDR3 DNA sequence: TGTGCCAGCAGTTGGGGCTTGGGGACATCCCCTAGCACAGATACGCAGTATTTT. Its translation: CASSWGLGTSPSTDTQYF.

This sequence joins TRBV6-5 and TRBJ1-5; D possibly corresponds to TRBD1 (5 bases). Trimming stripped 2 bases from V and 9 bases from J, with 14 bases between. The CDR3 runs to 14 residues. Per the germline V gene, CDR1 is MNHEY and CDR2 is SVGAGI. The CDR3 loop is CASSYTPSGLPQHF. The DNA of the CDR3 is TGTGCCAGCAGTTACACCCCCTCAGGGTTGCCCCAGCATTTT.

The CDR3 here is CASSLGTNTEAFF. In nucleotides, the CDR3 is TGCGCCAGCAGCTTGGGCACGAACACTGAAGCTTTCTTT. The chain employs TRBV5-1 and TRBJ1-1; D unclear. This CDR3 region has 13 residues. Germline lookup yields CDR1 SGHRS and CDR2 YFSETQ. Trimming took 0 bases from V and 1 from J, leaving 4 bases between them. The whole variable domain, remainder taken from reference TRBV5-1 and TRBJ1-1, is KAGVTQTPRYLIKTRGQQVTLSCSPISGHRSVSWYQQTPGQGLQFLFEYFSETQRNKGNFPGRFSGRQFSNSRSEMNVSTLELGDSALYLCASSLGTNTEAFFGQGTRLTVV.

The chain combines TRBV29-1 with TRBJ2-2; D might be TRBD1 (6 bases). Per germline, CDR1 SQVTM and CDR2 ANQGSEA. V was cut by 5 bases and J by 0 bases, with 10 bases left in between. The CDR3 has 14 residues. The DNA for the CDR3 is TGCAGCGTTCTCGACAGGACGAACACCGGGGAGCTGTTTTTT. It codes for CSVLDRTNTGELFF.

V gene TRBV29-1 combines with J gene TRBJ1-1, with a tentative D call TRBD1 (5 bases). CDR1 is SQVTM, CDR2 ANQGSEA, per germline. V was clipped by 5 bases and J by 6 bases, with 16 bases between them. CDR3 size: 13 residues. CDR3 amino acids: CSVLGPTVPEAFF. DNA for the CDR3: TGCAGCGTTCTGGGGCCCACGGTCCCTGAAGCTTTCTTT.

V gene TRBV11-2 combines with J gene TRBJ2-7; 10 bases are a match to TRBD1. Germline V gene sequence: CDR1 SGHAT, CDR2 FQNNGV. The length of the CDR3 is 16 residues. The V gene end was trimmed by 2 bases and the J gene end by 2 bases; junction bases not matched to a gene: 6. CDR3 region: CASSLLTGTGAYEQYF. CDR3 DNA: TGTGCCAGCAGCTTACTCACCGGGACAGGGGCCTACGAGCAGTACTTC.

V gene TRBV18 combines with J gene TRBJ2-2; the match to TRBD2 covers 7 bases. V gave up 0 bases and J gave up 0 bases; unmatched junction bases: 7. This CDR3 region has 18 residues. CDR1 is KGHSH and CDR2 is LQKENI in the germline V gene. CDR3 loop: CASSPPFGGSTNTGELFF. As DNA, the CDR3 is TGTGCCAGCTCACCACCGTTCGGGGGGTCGACGAACACCGGGGAGCTGTTTTTT.

The CDR3 region is CASSLAVNTEAFF. For the CDR3, the DNA is TGTGCCAGCAGCTTAGCCGTGAACACTGAAGCTTTCTTT. J is TRBJ1-1 and V is TRBV13; D is undetermined. V was pared by 1 base and J by 0 bases, with 3 bases between. In germline, CDR1 is PRHDT, CDR2 FYEKMQ (reference sequence). The CDR3 is 13 residues long.

The J gene is TRBJ2-2, the V gene TRBV19; 7 bases align to TRBD1. There are 17 residues in the CDR3. Germline CDR1 and CDR2: LNHDA and SQIVND (reference sequence). The V gene end was trimmed by 0 bases and the J gene end by 2 bases; junction bases not matched to a gene: 6. The CDR3 nucleotides read TGTGCCAGTAGTATAGAGGGGGACAGTAGTAACACCGGGGAGCTGTTTTTT. Its protein product is CASSIEGDSSNTGELFF.

The chain couples TRBV6-5 to TRBJ2-7, with D uncertain. CDR3 size: 15 residues. Germline V gene lookup returns CDR1 MNHEY and CDR2 SVGAGI. V shed 0 bases and J shed 6 bases, with 15 bases lying between them. Here the CDR3 reads CASSYSKALGSEQYF. In DNA form, the CDR3 reads TGTGCCAGCAGTTACTCGAAAGCGCTGGGCTCCGAGCAGTACTTC.

The V gene is TRBV5-1, the J gene TRBJ2-5; possibly TRBD2 for D (5 bases). V was cut by 0 bases and J by 3 bases, with 9 bases left in between. This CDR3 is built from 14 residues. CDR1 is SGHRS, CDR2 YFSETQ, per germline. CDR3 residues: CASSLVFGEETQYF. CDR3 DNA: TGCGCCAGCAGCTTGGTGTTCGGGGAAGAGACCCAGTACTTC.